The T cell receptor beta chain described here comes from a study of CD8 T cells in ankylosing spondylitis. This clonotype is classed as large. The antigen remains unidentified. Per the germline V gene, CDR1 is SGHVS and CDR2 is FQNEAQ. With 5 bases clipped from V and 4 bases from J, the junction kept 10 bases outside the gene matches. This CDR3 has 16 residues. 5'-RACE, quantitative and with molecular barcodes, yielded the TCR beta libraries. One entry per CDR3 protein results from TCRdb running MiXCR on the 5' RACE reads. The repertoire includes 200,000 to 250,000 distinct CDR3 sequences, 6% to 8.5% of them detected once, and approximately 15% sits in the top ten. Findings and limits, study-wide: From matched ankylosing spondylitis synovial fluid, disease-linked clones were reportedly recovered at significantly enriched levels. With a CD8+ phenotype, disease-linked clones were relatively rare in peripheral blood. Prior literature has documented some motif variants in synovial fluid and blood from reactive arthritis. For ankylosing spondylitis blood, a TCR beta motif of under ten highly homologous variants appeared characteristic.

The source is a male donor with ankylosing spondylitis. V and J are TRBV7-8 and TRBJ2-7, with 11 nucleotides matching TRBD2. Sequencing input: blood, either unsorted or a sorted T cell fraction (not recorded which). In nucleotides, the CDR3 is TGTGCCAGCAGCCTACTATCGGGACTAGCGGCATACGAGCAGTACTTC. Amino acids: CASSLLSGLAAYEQYF.